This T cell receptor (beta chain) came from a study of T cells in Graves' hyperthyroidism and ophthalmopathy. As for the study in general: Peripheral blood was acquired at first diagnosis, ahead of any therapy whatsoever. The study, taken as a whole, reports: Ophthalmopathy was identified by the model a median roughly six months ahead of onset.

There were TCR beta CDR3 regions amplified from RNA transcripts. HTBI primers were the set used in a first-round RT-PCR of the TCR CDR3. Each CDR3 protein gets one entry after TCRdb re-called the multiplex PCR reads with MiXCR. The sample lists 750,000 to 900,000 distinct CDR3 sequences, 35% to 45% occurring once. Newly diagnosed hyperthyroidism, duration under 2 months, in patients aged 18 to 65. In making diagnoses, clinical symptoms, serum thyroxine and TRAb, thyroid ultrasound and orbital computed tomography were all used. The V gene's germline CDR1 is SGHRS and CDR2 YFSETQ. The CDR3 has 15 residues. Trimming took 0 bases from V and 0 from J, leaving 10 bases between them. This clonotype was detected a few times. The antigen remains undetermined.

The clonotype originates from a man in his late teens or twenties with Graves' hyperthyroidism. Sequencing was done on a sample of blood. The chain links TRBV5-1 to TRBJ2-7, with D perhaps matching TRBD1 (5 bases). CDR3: CASSLALTDSYEQYF. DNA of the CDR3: TGCGCCAGCAGCTTGGCATTGACAGACTCCTACGAGCAGTACTTC.